Listed below are T cell receptor beta chains from one sample, sequenced in a study of shared clonotypes between healthy human individuals. Only in-frame clones appear in the TCRdb table, and some are missing; sequencing was by immunoSEQ multiplex PCR. The repertoire holds around 1.9 million clones, 85% to 95% seen once, with approximately 1.7% in the top ten. Sequenced: naive CD8+ T cells from PBMCs. These receptors were collected from a man between 18 and 29 years old in good health. Some clones in this sample may be carry-over from other donors' samples. Both conserved end residues are part of each CDR3. The order of the fields is CDR3 protein, V gene, J gene.

cdr3_aa: CASSRGGYEQYF
v_call: TRBV9
j_call: TRBJ2-7

cdr3_aa: CASSPRPGQGSHEQYF
v_call: TRBV5-1
j_call: TRBJ2-7

cdr3_aa: CASSYSAGGEGTEAFF
v_call: TRBV6-6
j_call: TRBJ1-1

cdr3_aa: CASSLVTLGRYEQYF
v_call: TRBV28
j_call: TRBJ2-7

cdr3_aa: CASSQAITSGETNPGTDTQYF
v_call: TRBV4-3
j_call: TRBJ2-3

cdr3_aa: CASSYTAGTGELFF
v_call: TRBV6-6
j_call: TRBJ2-2

cdr3_aa: CASSSPSGGDNEQYF
v_call: TRBV27
j_call: TRBJ2-7

cdr3_aa: CASSFWQSSYNEQFF
v_call: TRBV7-3
j_call: TRBJ2-1

cdr3_aa: CASSEGGQGLHFYGYTF
v_call: TRBV5-1
j_call: TRBJ1-2

cdr3_aa: CASRDDTEAFF
v_call: TRBV6-1
j_call: TRBJ1-1

cdr3_aa: CASSEGGGPQETQYF
v_call: TRBV9
j_call: TRBJ2-5

cdr3_aa: CASSPPRADHYGYTF
v_call: TRBV6-5
j_call: TRBJ1-2

cdr3_aa: CASSVGTGDYGYTF
v_call: TRBV9
j_call: TRBJ1-2

cdr3_aa: CASSQGGQSSYEQYF
v_call: TRBV4-1
j_call: TRBJ2-7

cdr3_aa: CASSGSSGSTDTQYF
v_call: TRBV6-5
j_call: TRBJ2-3

cdr3_aa: CASSKVDREEDGYTF
v_call: TRBV21-1
j_call: TRBJ1-2

cdr3_aa: CASRSGDSEAFF
v_call: TRBV7-9
j_call: TRBJ1-1

cdr3_aa: CASSYMGTGHYEQYF
v_call: TRBV6-5
j_call: TRBJ2-7

cdr3_aa: CSVDGGQGNTIYF
v_call: TRBV29-1
j_call: TRBJ1-3

cdr3_aa: CASSLAAGGTGELFF
v_call: TRBV5-1
j_call: TRBJ2-2

cdr3_aa: CASSLRGETQYF
v_call: TRBV6-5
j_call: TRBJ2-5

cdr3_aa: CSVLLSGTQYF
v_call: TRBV29-1
j_call: TRBJ2-3

cdr3_aa: CASSKARTGLKTYEQYF
v_call: TRBV5-8
j_call: TRBJ2-7

cdr3_aa: CASNHRQGHYEQYF
v_call: TRBV6-1
j_call: TRBJ2-7

cdr3_aa: CASAPMTSNQPQHF
v_call: TRBV27
j_call: TRBJ1-5

cdr3_aa: CASSYKGAGYQPQHF
v_call: TRBV6-6
j_call: TRBJ1-5

cdr3_aa: CASILLAGGFQAFF
v_call: TRBV19
j_call: TRBJ1-1

cdr3_aa: CASSLGQKTGELFF
v_call: TRBV7-2
j_call: TRBJ2-2

cdr3_aa: CASSPGGHEQYF
v_call: TRBV14
j_call: TRBJ2-7

cdr3_aa: CASSQVRGPYEQYF
v_call: TRBV4-2
j_call: TRBJ2-7

cdr3_aa: CASSLSPSYNEQFF
v_call: TRBV27
j_call: TRBJ2-1

cdr3_aa: CASSLGERGDDIQYF
v_call: TRBV7-9
j_call: TRBJ2-4

cdr3_aa: CASRLTGFAYNEQFF
v_call: TRBV19
j_call: TRBJ2-1

cdr3_aa: CASSTGPTYSQETQYF
v_call: TRBV9
j_call: TRBJ2-5

cdr3_aa: CASSQPTSGRSYEQYF
v_call: TRBV4-2
j_call: TRBJ2-7

cdr3_aa: CASSWTGGDGYTF
v_call: TRBV6-1
j_call: TRBJ1-2

cdr3_aa: CASSPRVGSYNEQFF
v_call: TRBV9
j_call: TRBJ2-1

cdr3_aa: CASRLSGQALEQYF
v_call: TRBV28
j_call: TRBJ2-7

cdr3_aa: CASNGGLDEQFF
v_call: TRBV2
j_call: TRBJ2-1

cdr3_aa: CASSLPGGPDTEAFF
v_call: TRBV28
j_call: TRBJ1-1

cdr3_aa: CASSLTGAPFEQYF
v_call: TRBV27
j_call: TRBJ2-7